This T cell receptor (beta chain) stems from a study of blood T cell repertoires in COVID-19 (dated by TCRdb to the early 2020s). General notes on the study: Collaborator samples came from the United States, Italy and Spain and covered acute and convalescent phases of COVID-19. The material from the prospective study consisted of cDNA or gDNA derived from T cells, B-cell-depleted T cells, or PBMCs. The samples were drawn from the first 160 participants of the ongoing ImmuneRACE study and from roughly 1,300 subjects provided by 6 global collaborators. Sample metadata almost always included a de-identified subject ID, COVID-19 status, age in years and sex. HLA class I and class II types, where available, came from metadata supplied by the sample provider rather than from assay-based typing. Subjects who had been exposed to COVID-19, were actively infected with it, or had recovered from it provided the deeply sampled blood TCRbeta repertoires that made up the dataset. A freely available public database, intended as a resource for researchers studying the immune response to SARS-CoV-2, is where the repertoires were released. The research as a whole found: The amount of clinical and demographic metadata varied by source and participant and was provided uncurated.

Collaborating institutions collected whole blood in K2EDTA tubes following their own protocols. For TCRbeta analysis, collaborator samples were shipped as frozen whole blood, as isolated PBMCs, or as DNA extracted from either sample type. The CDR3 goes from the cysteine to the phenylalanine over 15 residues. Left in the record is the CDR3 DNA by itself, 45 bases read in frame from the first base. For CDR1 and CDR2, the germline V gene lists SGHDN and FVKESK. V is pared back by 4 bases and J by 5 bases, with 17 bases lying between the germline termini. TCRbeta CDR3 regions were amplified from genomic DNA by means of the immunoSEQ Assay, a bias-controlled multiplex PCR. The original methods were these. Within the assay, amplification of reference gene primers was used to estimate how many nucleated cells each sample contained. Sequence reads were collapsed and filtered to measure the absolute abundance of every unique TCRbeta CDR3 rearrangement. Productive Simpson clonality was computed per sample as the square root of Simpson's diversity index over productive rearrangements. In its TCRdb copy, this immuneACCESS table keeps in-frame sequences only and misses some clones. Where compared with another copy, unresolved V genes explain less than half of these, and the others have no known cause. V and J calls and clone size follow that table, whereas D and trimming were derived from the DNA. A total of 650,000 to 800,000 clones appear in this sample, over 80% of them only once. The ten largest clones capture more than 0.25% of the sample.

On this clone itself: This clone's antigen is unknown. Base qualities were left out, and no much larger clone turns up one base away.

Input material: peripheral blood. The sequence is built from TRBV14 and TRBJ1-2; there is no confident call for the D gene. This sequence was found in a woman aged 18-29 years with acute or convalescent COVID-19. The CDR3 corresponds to CASSRFPEAPYGYTF. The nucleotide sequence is TGTGCCAGCAGCCGTTTCCCGGAGGCTCCATATGGCTACACCTTC.